The clone carrying this T cell receptor beta chain has only a few counts. This sample was taken from a study of T-cell memory formation after mild COVID-19. V trimming: 4 bases; J trimming: 4 bases; junction bases outside the gene matches: 1. The CDR3 extends over 13 amino acids. The germline V gene encodes CDR1 SGHTA and CDR2 FQGTGA. In TCRdb, the 5' RACE reads were re-called with MiXCR into one record per CDR3 protein. The table records roughly 190,000 distinct CDR3 sequences, over 9.5% of them present only once. Sequencing used PBMCs or a T cell subset sorted from them (not recorded which). V gene TRBV7-3 combines with J gene TRBJ2-5; 9 positions match TRBD2. This clonotype was sampled from a man aged 18 to 29 who had mild COVID-19 (a few samples of this study predate the infection). Cell type and time point are not known. The CDR3 nucleotides read TGTGCCAGCAGCTCTAGCGGGGTAGAGACCCAGTACTTC. The encoded protein is CASSSSGVETQYF.